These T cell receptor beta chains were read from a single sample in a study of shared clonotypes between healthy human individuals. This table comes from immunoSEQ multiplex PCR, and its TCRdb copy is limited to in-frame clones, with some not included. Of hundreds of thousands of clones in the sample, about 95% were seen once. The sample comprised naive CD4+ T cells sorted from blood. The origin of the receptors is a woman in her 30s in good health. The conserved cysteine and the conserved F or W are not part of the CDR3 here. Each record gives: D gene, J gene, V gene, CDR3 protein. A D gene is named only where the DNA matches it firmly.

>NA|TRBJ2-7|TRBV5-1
ASTTGSPYEQY
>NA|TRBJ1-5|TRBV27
ATHGRGANQPQH
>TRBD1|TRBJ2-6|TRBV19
ASSIDRGAGANVLT
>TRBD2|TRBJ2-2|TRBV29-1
SVRGPLAGDTGELF
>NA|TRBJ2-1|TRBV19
ASREGRDVNEQF
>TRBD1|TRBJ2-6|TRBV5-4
ASRKGTGVAGANVLT
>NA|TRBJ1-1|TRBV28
ATIDGTNTEAF
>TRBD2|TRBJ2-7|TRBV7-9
ASSSLAGANSEQY
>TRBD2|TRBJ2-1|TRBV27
ASSLRGSGRAMGNEQF
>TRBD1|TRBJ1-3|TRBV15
AVRDSQRNTIY
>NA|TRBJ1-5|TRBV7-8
ASSLGLTEPQH
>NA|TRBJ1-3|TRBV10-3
AISESPPKSSGNTIY
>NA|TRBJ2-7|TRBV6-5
ASSYSSGQTPGEQY
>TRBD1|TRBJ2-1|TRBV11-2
ASSHRDRGRLEQF
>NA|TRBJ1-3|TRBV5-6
ASSWQGTGNTIY
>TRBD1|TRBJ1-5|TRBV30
AWTRGLEQPQH
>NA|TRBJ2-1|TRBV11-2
ASSLGIGANEQF
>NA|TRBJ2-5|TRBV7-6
ARVRAGNFGETQY
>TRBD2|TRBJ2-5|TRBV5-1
ASSLGLAGAETQY
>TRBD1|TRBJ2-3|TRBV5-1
ASSLGTGGTDTQY
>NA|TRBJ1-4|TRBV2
ASSDLGSSHEKLF
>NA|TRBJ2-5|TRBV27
ATKGVYQETQY
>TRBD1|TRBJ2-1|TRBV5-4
ASRKQGAHSGSSYNEQF
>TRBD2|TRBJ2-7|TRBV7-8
ASSWVTSGTSSYEQY
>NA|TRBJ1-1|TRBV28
ASSSSAGGRENTEAF
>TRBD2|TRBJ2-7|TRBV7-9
ASSFQRDYTYEQY
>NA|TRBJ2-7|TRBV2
ASRDETYEQY
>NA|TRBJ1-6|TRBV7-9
ASSEPGLHNSPLH
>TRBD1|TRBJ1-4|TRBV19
ASSLRTGENEKLF
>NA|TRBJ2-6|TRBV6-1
ASSADYNPSGANVLT
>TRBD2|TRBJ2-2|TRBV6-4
ASKVIAGPAGELF
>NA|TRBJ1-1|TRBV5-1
ASSLRILNTEAF
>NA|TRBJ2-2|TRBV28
ASSLTTGELF
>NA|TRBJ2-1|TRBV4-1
ASSPAVWSYNEQF
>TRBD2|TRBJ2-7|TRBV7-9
ASSSAAGGSYEQY
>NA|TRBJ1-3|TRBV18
ASSPQWTTSGNTIY
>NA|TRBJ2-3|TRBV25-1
ASSRNTDTQY
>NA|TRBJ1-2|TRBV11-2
ASSLVTDPTQGGGYT
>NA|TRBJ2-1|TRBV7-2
ASSLSSSDYNEQF
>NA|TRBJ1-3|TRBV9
ASSGGLPISGNTIY
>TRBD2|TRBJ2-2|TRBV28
ASSLAGPSTGELF
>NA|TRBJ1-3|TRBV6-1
ASGFGLRSGNTIY
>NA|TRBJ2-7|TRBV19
ASSIHNEQY